A single sample gave rise to the 17 T cell receptor beta chains below, sequenced in a study of shared clonotypes between healthy human individuals. Positive CCR7 selection of CD45RO-negative cells yielded the naive CD8 cells, and terminally differentiated effector memory CD45RA+ cells were excluded. Sequencing was performed with immunoSEQ multiplex PCR; in TCRdb, only in-frame clones are kept and a portion is missing. The table shows more than 2 million clones, with 93% occurring only once. Sequenced input: naive CD8+ T cells from PBMCs. These receptors were collected from a man in his late teens or twenties in good health. Some clones in this sample may be carry-over from other donors' samples.

The rearrangement links TRBV5-4 to TRBJ2-1; 8 nucleotides match TRBD2. The ends lost 2 bases at V and 8 bases at J; junction bases unmatched: 0. CDR3 size: 12 residues. From germline, CDR1 is SGHNT and CDR2 YYREEE (reference sequence). CDR3 coding DNA: TGTGCCAGCAGCTTCGGGAGGGATGAGCAGTTCTTC. This sequence encodes CASSFGRDEQFF.

The gene calls are TRBV19 and TRBJ2-2, with D possibly matching TRBD2 (6 bases). Deletions cut 5 bases from V and 3 bases from J, with 10 bases between. The CDR3 length is 14 residues. Germline CDR1 and CDR2: LNHDA and SQIVND (reference sequence). The CDR3, as DNA: TGTGCCAGTAGTCGGGGGTCTTACACCGGGGAGCTGTTTTTT. Translation: CASSRGSYTGELFF. Filled out from reference TRBV19 and TRBJ2-2, the complete variable domain reads DGGITQSPKYLFRKEGQNVTLSCEQNLNHDAMYWYRQDPGQGLRLIYYSQIVNDFQKGDIAEGYSVSREKKESFPLTVTSAQKNPTAFYLCASSRGSYTGELFFGEGSRLTVL.

The rearrangement uses TRBV5-6 and TRBJ2-3; D tentatively reads TRBD1 or TRBD2 (5 bases each). Germline assignment: CDR1 SGHDT and CDR2 YYEEEE. This CDR3 contains 13 residues. V lost 4 bases to trimming and J lost 4 bases, with 10 bases between them. Here the CDR3 reads CASSLGAPDTQYF. The CDR3 nucleotides read TGTGCCAGCAGCCTCGGGGCCCCAGATACGCAGTATTTT. The complete variable domain, with remaining parts taken from reference TRBV5-6 and TRBJ2-3, reads DAGVTQSPTHLIKTRGQQVTLRCSPKSGHDTVSWYQQALGQGPQFIFQYYEEEERQRGNFPDRFSGHQFPNYSSELNVNALLLGDSALYLCASSLGAPDTQYFGPGTRLTVL.

Regarding this clone: This same CDR3 is encoded by further DNA sequences in the sample. The chain employs TRBV28 and TRBJ1-5, with D unclear. Looked up from germline, CDR1 is MDHEN and CDR2 is SYDVKM. This CDR3 has 14 amino acids. V was cut by 3 bases and J by 2 bases, with 8 bases left in between. As DNA, the CDR3 is TGTGCCAGCAGTTTTTGGAGGGGCAATCAGCCCCAGCATTTT. This sequence encodes CASSFWRGNQPQHF.

The V call is TRBV5-4, the J call TRBJ2-7; D perhaps matches TRBD1 (6 bases). Germline V gene data show CDR1 as SGHNT and CDR2 as YYREEE (reference sequence). This CDR3 comprises 14 residues. Trimming removed 4 bases from V and 5 bases from J, with 16 bases in between. The CDR3 nucleotides are TGTGCCAGCAGCCAGGGGCCGGTGGCAAACGAGCAGTACTTC. Protein: CASSQGPVANEQYF. Using reference TRBV5-4 and TRBJ2-7 for the parts outside the CDR3, the full variable domain is ETGVTQSPTHLIKTRGQQVTLRCSSQSGHNTVSWYQQALGQGPQFIFQYYREEENGRGNFPPRFSGLQFPNYSSELNVNALELDDSALYLCASSQGPVANEQYFGPGTRLTVT.

The J gene is TRBJ1-1, the V gene TRBV5-1, with D tentatively TRBD1 (5 bases). This CDR3 is built from 15 residues. V lost 0 bases and J 0 bases, leaving 9 bases between the germline ends. In germline, CDR1 is SGHRS, CDR2 YFSETQ. In nucleotides, the CDR3 is TGCGCCAGCAGCTTGGCCGGGGCGATGAACACTGAAGCTTTCTTT. Its translation is CASSLAGAMNTEAFF.

The CDR3 region has the DNA TGCAGTGCTAGTTGGGACACCATATATTTT. Its translation is CSASWDTIYF. V usage is TRBV20-1 and J usage is TRBJ1-3; D not resolved. Germline V lookup: CDR1 DFQATT, CDR2 SNEGSKA (reference sequence). The CDR3 contains 10 residues. Trimming stripped 3 bases from V and 8 bases from J, with 5 bases between.

This chain connects TRBV27 to TRBJ2-3; D possibly uses TRBD1 or TRBD2 (5 bases each). CDR1 and CDR2 from the germline V gene are MNHEY and SMNVEV (reference sequence). V was clipped by 1 base and J by 5 bases, with 16 bases between them. The CDR3 has 16 amino acids. CDR3 region: CASSLLAPNGGDTQYF. CDR3 nucleotides: TGTGCCAGCAGTTTATTAGCGCCTAATGGGGGAGATACGCAGTATTTT.

A word on this clone: Other nucleotide sequences from this sample produce the same CDR3. V is TRBV28 and J is TRBJ1-1; no clear D gene. V lost 3 bases and J 5 bases, leaving 13 bases between the germline ends. This CDR3 comprises 14 residues. Germline CDR1 reads MDHEN; CDR2 reads SYDVKM. CDR3 in amino acids: CASSFEQTNTEAFF. CDR3 nucleotides: TGTGCCAGCAGTTTCGAACAGACAAATACTGAAGCTTTCTTT.

This sequence joins TRBV6-5 and TRBJ2-1; tentatively, D is TRBD2 (6 bases). Germline V gene lookup returns CDR1 MNHEY and CDR2 SVGAGI. This CDR3 is 16 amino acids long. Trimming pared 0 bases from V and 10 bases from J, leaving 19 bases between. Here the CDR3 DNA reads TGTGCCAGCAGTTACTCAGGCGGGGTGGCGGTGTGGGAGCAGTTCTTC. Translation gives CASSYSGGVAVWEQFF.

This clone was seen a few times. The chain recombines TRBV4-1 with TRBJ1-1; D is unresolved. CDR1 is MGHRA, CDR2 YSYEKL, per germline. Trimming stripped 1 base from V and 0 bases from J, with 6 bases between. This CDR3 region has 14 residues. The CDR3 bases are TGCGCCAGCAGCCAAGCGGGTCTGAACACTGAAGCTTTCTTT. This encodes CASSQAGLNTEAFF.

The V gene is TRBV28, the J gene TRBJ1-5; 7 bases agree with TRBD1. CDR3 size: 13 residues. V trimming: 10 bases; J trimming: 7 bases; junction bases outside the gene matches: 10. Germline V gives CDR1 MDHEN, CDR2 SYDVKM. Written as DNA, the CDR3 is TGTGCCATCACCAAAGGGGGCCTCCAGCCCCAGCATTTT. Translation gives CAITKGGLQPQHF.

V gene TRBV6-5 combines with J gene TRBJ2-2, with D possibly being TRBD2 (6 bases). Trimming cost V 5 bases and J 5 bases, with 12 bases left between them. The germline V gene encodes CDR1 MNHEY and CDR2 SVGAGI. CDR3 size: 14 residues. The CDR3 sequence is CASSTRLGTGELFF. The CDR3 nucleotides read TGTGCCAGCAGTACTCGACTAGGGACCGGGGAGCTGTTTTTT.

On this clone: The sample carries other DNA sequences with the same CDR3. V is TRBV27 and J is TRBJ2-1; no firm D call. V was cut by 5 bases and J by 0 bases, with 5 bases left in between. The germline V gene has CDR1 MNHEY and CDR2 SMNVEV (reference sequence). The CDR3 covers 13 residues. CDR3 loop: CASSESSYNEQFF. The DNA for the CDR3 is TGTGCCAGCAGTGAGAGCTCCTACAATGAGCAGTTCTTC.

The rearrangement joins TRBV4-2 to TRBJ2-1; 7 nucleotides line up with TRBD2. The V gene end was trimmed by 1 base and the J gene end by 6 bases; junction bases not matched to a gene: 3. From germline, CDR1 is LGHNA and CDR2 YNFKEQ. CDR3 length: 14 residues. CDR3 in DNA: TGTGCCAGCAGCCAAGCGGGAGGTGGCAATGAGCAGTTCTTC. Translation: CASSQAGGGNEQFF.

V and J are TRBV27 and TRBJ2-7; 9 bases match TRBD1. J lost 3 bases, V lost 5 bases, and 14 bases had no gene match. The germline V gene encodes CDR1 MNHEY and CDR2 SMNVEV (reference sequence). The CDR3 is 17 residues long. DNA of the CDR3: TGTGCCAGCAGTCCCTCCACAGGGGGCGGAATTAGCTACGAGCAGTACTTC. Translating gives CASSPSTGGGISYEQYF.

The chain employs TRBV7-8 and TRBJ2-7, with TRBD2 matching over 16 bases. Per germline, CDR1 SGHVS and CDR2 FQNEAQ. CDR3 size: 15 residues. Losses at the gene ends were 4 bases for V and 9 bases for J; bases not matched to a gene: 6. The DNA for the CDR3 is TGTGCCAGCAGCTCAGGGACTAGCGGGAGGGCCGGGCAGTACTTC. This codes for CASSSGTSGRAGQYF.